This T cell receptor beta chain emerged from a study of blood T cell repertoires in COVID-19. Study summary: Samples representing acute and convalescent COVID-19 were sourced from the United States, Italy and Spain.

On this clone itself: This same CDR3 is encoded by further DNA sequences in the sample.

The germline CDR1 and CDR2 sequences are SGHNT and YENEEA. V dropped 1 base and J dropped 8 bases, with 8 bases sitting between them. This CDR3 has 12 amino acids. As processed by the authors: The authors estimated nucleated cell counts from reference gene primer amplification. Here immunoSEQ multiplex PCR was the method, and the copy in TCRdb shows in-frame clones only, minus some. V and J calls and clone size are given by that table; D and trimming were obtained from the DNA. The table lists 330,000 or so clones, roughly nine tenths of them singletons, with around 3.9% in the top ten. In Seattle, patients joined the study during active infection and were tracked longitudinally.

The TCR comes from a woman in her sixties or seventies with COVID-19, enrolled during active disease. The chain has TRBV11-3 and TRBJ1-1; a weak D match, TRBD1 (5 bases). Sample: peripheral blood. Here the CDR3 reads CASSLGQGEAFF. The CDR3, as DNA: TGTGCCAGCAGCTTAGGGCAGGGAGAAGCTTTCTTT.